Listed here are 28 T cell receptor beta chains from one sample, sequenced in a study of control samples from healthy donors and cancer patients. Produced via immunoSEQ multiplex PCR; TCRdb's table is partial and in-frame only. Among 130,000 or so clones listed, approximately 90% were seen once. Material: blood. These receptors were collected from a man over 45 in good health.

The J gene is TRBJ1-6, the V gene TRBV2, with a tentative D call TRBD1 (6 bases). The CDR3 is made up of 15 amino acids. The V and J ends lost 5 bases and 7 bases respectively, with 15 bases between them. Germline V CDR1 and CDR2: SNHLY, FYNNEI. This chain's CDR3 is CASSPKDTGNSPLHF. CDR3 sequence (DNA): TGTGCCAGCAGTCCAAAGGACACAGGGAATTCACCCCTCCACTTT.

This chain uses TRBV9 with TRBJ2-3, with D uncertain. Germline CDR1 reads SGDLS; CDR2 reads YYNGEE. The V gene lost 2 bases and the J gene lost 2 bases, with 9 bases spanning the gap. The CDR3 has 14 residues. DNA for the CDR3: TGTGCCAGCAGCGTCCAGCGTTCCACAGATACGCAGTATTTT. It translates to CASSVQRSTDTQYF.

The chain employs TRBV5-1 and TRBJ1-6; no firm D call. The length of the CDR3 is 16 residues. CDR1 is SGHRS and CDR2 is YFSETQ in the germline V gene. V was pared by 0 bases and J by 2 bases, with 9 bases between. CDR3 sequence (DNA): TGCGCCAGCAGCTTGGAGGAGTCCACCTATAATTCACCCCTCCACTTT. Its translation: CASSLEESTYNSPLHF.

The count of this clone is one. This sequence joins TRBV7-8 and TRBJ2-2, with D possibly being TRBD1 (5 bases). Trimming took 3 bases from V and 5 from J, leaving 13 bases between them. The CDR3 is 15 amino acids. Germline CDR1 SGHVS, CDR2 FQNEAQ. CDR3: CASSFGGAGTGELFF. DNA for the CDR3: TGTGCCAGCAGCTTTGGTGGGGCCGGAACCGGGGAGCTGTTTTTT.

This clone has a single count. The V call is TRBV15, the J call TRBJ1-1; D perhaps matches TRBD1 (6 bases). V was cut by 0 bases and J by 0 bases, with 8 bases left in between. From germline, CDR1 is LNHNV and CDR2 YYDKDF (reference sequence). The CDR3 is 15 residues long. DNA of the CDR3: TGTGCCACCAGCAGAGAGGCAGGGGTGAACACTGAAGCTTTCTTT. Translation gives CATSREAGVNTEAFF.

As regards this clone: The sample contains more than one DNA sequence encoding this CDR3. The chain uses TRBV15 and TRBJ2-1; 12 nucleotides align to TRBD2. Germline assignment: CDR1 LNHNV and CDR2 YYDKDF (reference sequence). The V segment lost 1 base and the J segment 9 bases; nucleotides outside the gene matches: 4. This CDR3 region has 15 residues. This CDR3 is CATSRGLAGGVEQFF. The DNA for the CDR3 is TGTGCCACCAGCAGAGGGCTAGCGGGGGGGGTTGAGCAGTTCTTC.

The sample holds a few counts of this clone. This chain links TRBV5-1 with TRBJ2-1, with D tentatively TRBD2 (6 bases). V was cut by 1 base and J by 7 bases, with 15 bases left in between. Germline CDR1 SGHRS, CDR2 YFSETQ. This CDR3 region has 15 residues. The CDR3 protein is CASSLLGGRPNEQFF. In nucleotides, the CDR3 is TGCGCCAGCAGCTTGTTGGGAGGACGACCTAATGAGCAGTTCTTC. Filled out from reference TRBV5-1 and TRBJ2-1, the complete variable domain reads KAGVTQTPRYLIKTRGQQVTLSCSPISGHRSVSWYQQTPGQGLQFLFEYFSETQRNKGNFPGRFSGRQFSNSRSEMNVSTLELGDSALYLCASSLLGGRPNEQFFGPGTRLTVL.

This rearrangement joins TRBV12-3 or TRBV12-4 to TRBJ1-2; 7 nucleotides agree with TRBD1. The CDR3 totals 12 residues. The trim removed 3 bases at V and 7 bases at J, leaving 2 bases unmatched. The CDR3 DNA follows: TGTGCCAGCAGTTTCTCAGGGGGTGGCTACACCTTC. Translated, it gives CASSFSGGGYTF.

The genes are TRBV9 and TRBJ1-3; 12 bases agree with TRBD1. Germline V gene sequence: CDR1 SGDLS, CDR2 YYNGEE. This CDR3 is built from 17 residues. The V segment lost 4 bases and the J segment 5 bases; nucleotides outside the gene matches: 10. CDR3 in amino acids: CASSPGTGGLSRNTIYF. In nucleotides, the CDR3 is TGTGCCAGCAGCCCAGGGACAGGGGGCCTAAGTCGAAACACCATATATTTT.

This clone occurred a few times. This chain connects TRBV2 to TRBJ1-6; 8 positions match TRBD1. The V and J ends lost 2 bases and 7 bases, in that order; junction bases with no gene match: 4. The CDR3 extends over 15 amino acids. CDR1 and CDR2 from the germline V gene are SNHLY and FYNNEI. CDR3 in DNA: TGTGCCAGCAGTGAAAGGGGACAGGAGAATTCACCCCTCCACTTT. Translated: CASSERGQENSPLHF.

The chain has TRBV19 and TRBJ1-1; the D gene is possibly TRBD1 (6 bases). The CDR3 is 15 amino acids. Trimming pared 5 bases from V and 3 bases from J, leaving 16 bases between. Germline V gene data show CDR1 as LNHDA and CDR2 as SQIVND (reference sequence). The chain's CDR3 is CASSFYQGTDTEAFF. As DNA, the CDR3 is TGTGCCAGTAGTTTCTACCAGGGGACGGACACTGAAGCTTTCTTT.

The CDR3 bases are TGTGCCGGAACTAGCGGGGATCCTGGGAACACCGGGGAGCTGTTTTTT. Amino acid sequence: CAGTSGDPGNTGELFF. This chain uses TRBV7-6 with TRBJ2-2; TRBD2 aligns across 10 bases. The CDR3 is 16 residues long. Trimming at V came to 11 bases and at J to 1 base, leaving 10 bases not matched to a gene. CDR1 SGHVS and CDR2 FNYEAQ come from the germline V gene.

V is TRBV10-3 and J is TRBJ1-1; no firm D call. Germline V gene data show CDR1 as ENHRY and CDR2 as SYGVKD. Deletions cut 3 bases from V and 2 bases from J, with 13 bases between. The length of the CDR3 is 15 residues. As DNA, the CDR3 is TGTGCCATCAGTGACCAAGGGTACGGAAACACTGAAGCTTTCTTT. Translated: CAISDQGYGNTEAFF.

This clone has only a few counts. The chain's CDR3 is CASSLQGGNTEAFF. DNA for the CDR3: TGTGCCAGCAGCTTACAGGGGGGGAACACTGAAGCTTTCTTT. This chain connects TRBV7-8 to TRBJ1-1; 7 bases agree with TRBD1. CDR3 length equals 14 residues. V lost 2 bases and J lost 1; bases outside the gene matches: 1. Germline V lookup: CDR1 SGHVS, CDR2 FQNEAQ.

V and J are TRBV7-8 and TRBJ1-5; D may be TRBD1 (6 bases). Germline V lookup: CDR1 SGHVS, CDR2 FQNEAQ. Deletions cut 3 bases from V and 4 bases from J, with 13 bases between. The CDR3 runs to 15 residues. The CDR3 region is CASSFLTGANQPQHF. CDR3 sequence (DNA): TGTGCCAGCAGCTTTCTGACAGGAGCTAATCAGCCCCAGCATTTT.

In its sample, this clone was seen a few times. The CDR3 nucleotides read TGTGCCAGTAAACAGGAGAGCTCCTATAATTCACCCCTCCACTTT. This translates into CASKQESSYNSPLHF. The gene calls are TRBV2 and TRBJ1-6; weak D call: TRBD1 (5 bases). CDR1 is SNHLY and CDR2 is FYNNEI in the germline V gene. Between the trimmed V and J ends, which lost 9 bases and 0 bases, there was a span of 12 bases. The CDR3 has 15 residues.

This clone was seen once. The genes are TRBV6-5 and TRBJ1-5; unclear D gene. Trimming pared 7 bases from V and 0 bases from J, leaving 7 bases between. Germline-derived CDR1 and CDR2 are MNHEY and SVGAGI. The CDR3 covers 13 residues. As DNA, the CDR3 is TGTGCCAGCAACGTTTATAGCAATCAGCCCCAGCATTTT. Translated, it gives CASNVYSNQPQHF.

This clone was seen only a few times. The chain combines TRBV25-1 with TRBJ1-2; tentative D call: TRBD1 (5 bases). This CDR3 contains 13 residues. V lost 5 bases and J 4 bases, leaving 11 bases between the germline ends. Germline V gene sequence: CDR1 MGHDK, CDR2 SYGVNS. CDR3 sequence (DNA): TGTGCCAGCAGTCCCGGGGCGCCCTATGGCTACACCTTC. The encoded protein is CASSPGAPYGYTF.

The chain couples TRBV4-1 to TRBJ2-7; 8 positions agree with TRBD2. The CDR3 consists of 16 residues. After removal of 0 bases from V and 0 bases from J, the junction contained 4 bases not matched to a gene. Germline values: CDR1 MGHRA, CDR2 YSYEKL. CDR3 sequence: CASSQELTSDSYEQYF. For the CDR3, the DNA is TGCGCCAGCAGCCAAGAACTGACTAGCGACTCCTACGAGCAGTACTTC.

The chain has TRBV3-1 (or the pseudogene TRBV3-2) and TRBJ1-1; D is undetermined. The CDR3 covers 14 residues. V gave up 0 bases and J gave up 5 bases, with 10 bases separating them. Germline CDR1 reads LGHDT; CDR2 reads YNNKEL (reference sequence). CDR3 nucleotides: TGTGCCAGCAGCCAAGAGGGTAGTTGGACTGAAGCTTTCTTT. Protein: CASSQEGSWTEAFF.

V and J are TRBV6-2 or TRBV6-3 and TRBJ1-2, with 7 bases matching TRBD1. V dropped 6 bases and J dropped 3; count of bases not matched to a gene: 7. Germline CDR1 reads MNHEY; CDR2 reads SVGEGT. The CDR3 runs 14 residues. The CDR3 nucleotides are TGTGCCAGCAGCGCTACAGGGGATCACTATGGCTACACCTTC. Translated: CASSATGDHYGYTF.

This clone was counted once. CDR3 region: CASPRWDQPQHF. CDR3 DNA sequence: TGTGCCAGCCCGCGGTGGGATCAGCCCCAGCATTTT. The rearrangement joins TRBV6-5 to TRBJ1-5; D is ambiguous. Trimming pared 8 bases from V and 5 bases from J, leaving 10 bases between. CDR1 MNHEY and CDR2 SVGAGI come from the germline V gene. The CDR3 contains 12 residues.

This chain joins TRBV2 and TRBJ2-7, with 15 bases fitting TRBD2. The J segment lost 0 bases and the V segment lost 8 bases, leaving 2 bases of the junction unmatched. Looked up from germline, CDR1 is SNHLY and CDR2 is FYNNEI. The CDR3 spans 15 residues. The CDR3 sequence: CASRTSGRDSYEQYF. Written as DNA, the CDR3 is TGTGCCAGCCGGACTAGCGGGAGGGACTCCTACGAGCAGTACTTC.

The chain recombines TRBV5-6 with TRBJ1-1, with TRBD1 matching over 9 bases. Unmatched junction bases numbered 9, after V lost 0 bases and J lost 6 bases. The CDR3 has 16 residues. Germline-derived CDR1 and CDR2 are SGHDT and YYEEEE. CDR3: CASSLVGTGRDAEAFF. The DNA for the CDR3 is TGTGCCAGCAGCTTGGTTGGGACAGGGAGGGACGCTGAAGCTTTCTTT.

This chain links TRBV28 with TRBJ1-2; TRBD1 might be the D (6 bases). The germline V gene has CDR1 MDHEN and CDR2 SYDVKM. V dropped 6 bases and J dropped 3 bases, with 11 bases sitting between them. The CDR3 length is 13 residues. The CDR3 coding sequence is TGTGCCAGCAGGACAGGAGACTACTATGGCTACACCTTC. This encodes CASRTGDYYGYTF.

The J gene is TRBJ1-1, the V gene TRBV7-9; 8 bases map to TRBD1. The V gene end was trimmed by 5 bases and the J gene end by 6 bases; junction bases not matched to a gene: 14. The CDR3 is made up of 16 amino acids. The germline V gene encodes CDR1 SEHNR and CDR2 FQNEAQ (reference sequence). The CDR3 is CASSTTGAGVFSEAFF. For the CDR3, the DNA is TGTGCCAGCAGCACGACAGGGGCCGGGGTTTTTTCTGAAGCTTTCTTT.

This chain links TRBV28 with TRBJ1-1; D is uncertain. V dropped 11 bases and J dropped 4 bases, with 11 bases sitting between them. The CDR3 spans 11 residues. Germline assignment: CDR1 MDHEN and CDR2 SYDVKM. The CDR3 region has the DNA TGTGCCTCCCGTGATCCCACTGAAGCTTTCTTT. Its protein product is CASRDPTEAFF.

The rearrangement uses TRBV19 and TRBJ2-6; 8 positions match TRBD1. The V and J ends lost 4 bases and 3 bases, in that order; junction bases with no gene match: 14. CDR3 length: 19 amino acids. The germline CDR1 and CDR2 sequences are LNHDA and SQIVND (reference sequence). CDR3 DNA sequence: TGTGCCAGTAGTACAAGATCGGGACAGGTTGGGATTGGGGCCAACGTCCTGACTTTC. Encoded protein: CASSTRSGQVGIGANVLTF. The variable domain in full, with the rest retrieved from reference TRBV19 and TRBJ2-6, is DGGITQSPKYLFRKEGQNVTLSCEQNLNHDAMYWYRQDPGQGLRLIYYSQIVNDFQKGDIAEGYSVSREKKESFPLTVTSAQKNPTAFYLCASSTRSGQVGIGANVLTFGAGSRLTVL.